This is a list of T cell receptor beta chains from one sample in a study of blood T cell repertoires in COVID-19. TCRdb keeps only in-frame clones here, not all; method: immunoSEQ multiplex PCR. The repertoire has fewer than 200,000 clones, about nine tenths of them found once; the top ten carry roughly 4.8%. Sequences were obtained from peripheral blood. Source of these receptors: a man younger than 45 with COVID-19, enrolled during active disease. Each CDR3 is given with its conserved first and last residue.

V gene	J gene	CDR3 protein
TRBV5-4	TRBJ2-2	CASSPTGTRDGELFF
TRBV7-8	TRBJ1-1	CASSLAQLNTEAFF
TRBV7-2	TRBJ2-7	CASSLETGQVYEQYF
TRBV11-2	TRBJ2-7	CASSLNGGASYEQYF
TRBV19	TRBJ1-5	CASSITGGPYQPQHF
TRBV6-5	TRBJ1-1	CASSYYDRGEAFF
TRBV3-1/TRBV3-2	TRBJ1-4	CASSQGLTPVPVKLFF
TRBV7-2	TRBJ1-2	CASSLGGGQGRLLGYTF
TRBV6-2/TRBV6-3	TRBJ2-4	CASSYSGQDHTNIQYF
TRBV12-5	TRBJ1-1	CASGDSPDTEAFF
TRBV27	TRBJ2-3	CASSNRDTTDTQYF
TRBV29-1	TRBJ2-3	CSVESGSSTDTQYF
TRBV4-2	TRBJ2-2	CASSHRTSGGPDTGELFF
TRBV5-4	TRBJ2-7	CATGGGYEQYF
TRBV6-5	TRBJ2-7	CASSPRGGEGEQYF
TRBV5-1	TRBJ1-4	CASSLLAATNEKLFF
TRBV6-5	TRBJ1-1	CASRLTGQGYTEAFF
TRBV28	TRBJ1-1	CASSPQGFLSTEAFF
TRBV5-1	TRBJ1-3	CASSPGQANSGNTIYF
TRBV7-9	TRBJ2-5	CASSGQGLETQYF
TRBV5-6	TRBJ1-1	CASSLDRGQNVNTEAFF
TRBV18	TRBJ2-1	CASSTDNEQFF
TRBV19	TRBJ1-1	CASSIVGQGRTEAFF
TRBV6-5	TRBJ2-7	CASRGTGVVGYEQYF
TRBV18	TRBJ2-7	CASSSEVLAGTYEQYF
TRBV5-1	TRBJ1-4	CASSLGQVLNEKLFF
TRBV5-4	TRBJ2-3	CASSHIQGSPDTQYF
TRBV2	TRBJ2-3	CASYRVGTDTQYF
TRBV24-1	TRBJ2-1	CATAGTTYNEQFF
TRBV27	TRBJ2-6	CASRNSLSSGANVLTF
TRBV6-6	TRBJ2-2	CASSYPTGGNTGELFF
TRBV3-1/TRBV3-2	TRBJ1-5	CASSQAPGQSNQPQHF
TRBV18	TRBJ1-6	CASSPTRGPYNSPLHF
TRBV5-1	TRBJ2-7	CASYQGGMDYEQYF
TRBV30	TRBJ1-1	CAWGTGGLAEAFF
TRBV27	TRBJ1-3	CASSLPGLSGNTIYF
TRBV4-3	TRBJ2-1	CASSHATLRGLYNEQFF
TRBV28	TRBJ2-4	CASIQGGLAGGPAKNIQYF
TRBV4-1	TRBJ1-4	CASSQANLVATNEKLFF